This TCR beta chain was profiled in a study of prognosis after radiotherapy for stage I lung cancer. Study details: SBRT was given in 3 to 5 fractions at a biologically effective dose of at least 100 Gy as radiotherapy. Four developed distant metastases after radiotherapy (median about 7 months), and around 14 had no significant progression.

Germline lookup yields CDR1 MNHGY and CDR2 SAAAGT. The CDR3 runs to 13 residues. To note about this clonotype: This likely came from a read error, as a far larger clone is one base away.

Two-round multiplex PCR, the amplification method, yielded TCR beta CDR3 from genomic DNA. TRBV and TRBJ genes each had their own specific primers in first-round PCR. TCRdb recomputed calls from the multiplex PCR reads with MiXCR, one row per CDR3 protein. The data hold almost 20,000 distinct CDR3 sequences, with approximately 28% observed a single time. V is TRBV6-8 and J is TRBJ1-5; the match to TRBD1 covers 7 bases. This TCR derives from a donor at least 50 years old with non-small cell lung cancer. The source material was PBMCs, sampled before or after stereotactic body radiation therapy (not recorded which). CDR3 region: CAAGQDLNQSQHF. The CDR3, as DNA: TGTGCCGCAGGACAGGACCTCAATCAGTCCCAGCATTTT.